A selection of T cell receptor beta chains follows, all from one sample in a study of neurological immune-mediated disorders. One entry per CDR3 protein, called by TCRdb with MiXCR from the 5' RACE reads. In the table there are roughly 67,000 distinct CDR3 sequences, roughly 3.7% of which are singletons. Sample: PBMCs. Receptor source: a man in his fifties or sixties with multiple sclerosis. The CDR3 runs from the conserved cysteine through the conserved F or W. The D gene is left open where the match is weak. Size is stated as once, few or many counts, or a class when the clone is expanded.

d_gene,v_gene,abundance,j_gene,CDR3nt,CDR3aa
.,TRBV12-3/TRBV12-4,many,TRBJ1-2,TGTGCCAGCAGTTGGGCGTTTCTTGGCTACACCTTC,CASSWAFLGYTF
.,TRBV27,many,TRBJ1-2,TGTGCCAGCAGGTACAAACAGGAGACTAACTATGGCTACACCTTC,CASRYKQETNYGYTF
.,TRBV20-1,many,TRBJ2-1,TGCAGTGCTAGAGATCCCCAGAAACTACAATTGGAGCAGTTCTTC,CSARDPQKLQLEQFF
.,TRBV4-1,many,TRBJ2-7,TGCGCCAGCAGCCAAGGAGGGTCCTGGAGGTACGAGCAGTACTTC,CASSQGGSWRYEQYF
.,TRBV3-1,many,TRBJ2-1,TGTGCCAGCAGCCAGCTGGCAACCTTGGTGTTC,CASSQLATLVF
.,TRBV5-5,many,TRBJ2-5,TGTGCCAGCAGCTTGGTCGGCAGGGGTTTGGGAGAGACCCAGTACTTC,CASSLVGRGLGETQYF
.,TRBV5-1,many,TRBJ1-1,TGCGCCAGCAGCTTGGAGTGGGTCGCCTTTGAAGCTTTCTTT,CASSLEWVAFEAFF
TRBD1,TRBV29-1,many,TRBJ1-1,TGCAGCCCCTACAGGGGTTTGAACACTGAAGCTTTCTTT,CSPYRGLNTEAFF
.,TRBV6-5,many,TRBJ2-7,TGTGCCAGCAGCCGTACAAGGGGATCCTACGAGCAGTACTTC,CASSRTRGSYEQYF
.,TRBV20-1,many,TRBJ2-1,TGCAGTGCCCGAAAGGGGGGACACGGCTCCTACAATGAGCAGTTCTTC,CSARKGGHGSYNEQFF